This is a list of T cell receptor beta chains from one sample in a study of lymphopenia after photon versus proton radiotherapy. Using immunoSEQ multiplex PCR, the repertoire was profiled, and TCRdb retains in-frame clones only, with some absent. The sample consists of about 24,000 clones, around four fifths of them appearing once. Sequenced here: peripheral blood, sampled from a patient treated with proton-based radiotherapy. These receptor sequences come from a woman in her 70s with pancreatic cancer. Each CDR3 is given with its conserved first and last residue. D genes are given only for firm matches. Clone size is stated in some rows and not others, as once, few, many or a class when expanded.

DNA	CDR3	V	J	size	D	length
TGCAGTGCTGCAAAAAACGAGCAGTACTTC	CSAAKNEQYF	TRBV20-1	TRBJ2-7	once	NA	10
TGTGCCAGCAGCCGCCCCAGGGGGACTGAAGCTTTCTTT	CASSRPRGTEAFF	TRBV5-6	TRBJ1-1	NA	TRBD1	13
TGTGCCAGCAGAGTGGCAGGCGTCAACACCGGGGAGCTGTTTTTT	CASRVAGVNTGELFF	TRBV11-3	TRBJ2-2	NA	NA	15
TGCGCCAGCAGCGGGACGCCAAACTATGGCTACACCTTC	CASSGTPNYGYTF	TRBV5-1	TRBJ1-2	NA	NA	13
TGTGCCAGCAGTAGCTTAGTGGGGGCTCTCTATGGCTACACCTTC	CASSSLVGALYGYTF	TRBV27	TRBJ1-2	NA	NA	15
TGCGCCAGCAGCCAAGGCCTAACTAATGAAAAACTGTTTTTT	CASSQGLTNEKLFF	TRBV4-1	TRBJ1-4	NA	NA	14
TGTGCCAGCAGCGGAAGACAGGGCGGCGAGCAGTACTTC	CASSGRQGGEQYF	TRBV7-9	TRBJ2-7	NA	TRBD1	13
TGCGCCAGCAGCGAGGGAGGGAACCAGCCCCAGCATTTT	CASSEGGNQPQHF	TRBV5-1	TRBJ1-5	NA	NA	13
TGTGCCAGCAGTCCCAGTATGTACAATGAGCAGTTCTTC	CASSPSMYNEQFF	TRBV9	TRBJ2-1	NA	NA	13
TGTGCCAGCAGCTATGTAGGGTACACAGATACGCAGTATTTT	CASSYVGYTDTQYF	TRBV11-3	TRBJ2-3	NA	NA	14
TGTGCCTGGAGTCTGCAGGGGCTGGGAGCTGAAGCTTTCTTT	CAWSLQGLGAEAFF	TRBV30	TRBJ1-1	NA	NA	14
TGTGCCAGCAGCATTAGGTTCGGTGAATACTACGAGCAGTACTTC	CASSIRFGEYYEQYF	TRBV6-5	TRBJ2-7	NA	NA	15
TGTGCCAGTAAAGGGTCAAGCTCCTACGAGCAGTACTTC	CASKGSSSYEQYF	TRBV19	TRBJ2-7	NA	NA	13
TGTGCCAGCAGTGGCACTAGCGGGAGCTCCTACGAGCAGTACTTC	CASSGTSGSSYEQYF	TRBV6-1	TRBJ2-7	NA	TRBD2	15
TGTGCCAGCAGTTTAAGTAGGGGAAGGGACTTC	CASSLSRGRDF	TRBV28	TRBJ2-5	once	NA	11
TGTGCCAGCAGTTCAAACGGACAGGGGAACACTGAAGCTTTCTTT	CASSSNGQGNTEAFF	TRBV2	TRBJ1-1	NA	TRBD1	15
TGCGCCAGCAGCTTGGAGCCTGTTAAGAACACTGAAGCTTTCTTT	CASSLEPVKNTEAFF	TRBV5-1	TRBJ1-1	NA	NA	15
TGTGCCAGCACCTCGGGACAGGGGGCAGTCGCTTTCTTT	CASTSGQGAVAFF	TRBV28	TRBJ1-1	NA	TRBD1	13
TGTGCCAGCAGTTACTATGGGGACGAGCAGTACTTC	CASSYYGDEQYF	TRBV6-6	TRBJ2-7	large	NA	12
TGCGCCAGCAGCTGGGGCACAGATACGCAGTATTTT	CASSWGTDTQYF	TRBV5-1	TRBJ2-3	NA	NA	12
TGTGCTAGCAGCTTAGGTTCCTATAAAGAGACCCAGTACTTC	CASSLGSYKETQYF	TRBV7-7	TRBJ2-5	NA	NA	14
TGTGCCAGCTCACCACCAAGGTCCGGAAATTACTACGAGCAGTACTTC	CASSPPRSGNYYEQYF	TRBV18	TRBJ2-7	NA	NA	16
TGTGCCAGTAGTCCTTCGGTTAGGGCAGGCCAGCAAGAGACCCAGTACTTC	CASSPSVRAGQQETQYF	TRBV19	TRBJ2-5	few	NA	17
TGTGCCAGCAGCTCCCCAGGCCAGTCCGGGGAGCTGTTTTTT	CASSSPGQSGELFF	TRBV7-3	TRBJ2-2	NA	NA	14
TGCAGCGTTGTACTGGCCAGTTCGTTTTACGAGCAGTACTTC	CSVVLASSFYEQYF	TRBV29-1	TRBJ2-7	NA	NA	14
TGTGCCAGCAGTGACCGCCAGGGGAATCAGCCCCAGCATTTT	CASSDRQGNQPQHF	TRBV6-1	TRBJ1-5	NA	NA	14
TGTGCCAGCAGTTTAAGGTTCCGCTACACCCAGTACTTC	CASSLRFRYTQYF	TRBV28	TRBJ2-4	NA	NA	13